This TCR beta chain was identified in a study of shared clonotypes between healthy human individuals. Turning to the study itself: Three plates each covered CD4 naive and memory; CD8 naive two, CD8 memory one.

A deep-level run was used for the assay. Sequenced by immunoSEQ multiplex PCR; TCRdb stores in-frame clones only, minus some. The sample contains more than 2,000,000 clones, roughly nine tenths of which appear only once. Germline assignment: CDR1 SGHDT and CDR2 YYEEEE. The J segment lost 5 bases and the V segment lost 4 bases, leaving 5 bases of the junction unmatched. This CDR3 has 15 amino acids. The source of this sequence is a man younger than 35 in good health. This chain uses TRBV5-6 with TRBJ1-4, with 10 bases matching TRBD1. The sample was naive CD4+ T cells sorted from blood. Subset indicated: CD45RA+ positively selected. The CDR3 sequence: CASSISGQGNEKLFF. In DNA, the CDR3 is TGTGCCAGCAGCATTTCGGGACAGGGGAATGAAAAACTGTTTTTT.